The rows below give T cell receptor beta chains drawn from one sample of a study of persistence of HIV-infected CD4 T cells. No antigens are known for them. The method was immunoSEQ multiplex PCR; TCRdb's version includes in-frame clones alone and lacks a portion of them. The repertoire has 25,000 to 35,000 clones, about four fifths of them found once; the top ten carry over 0.7%. Source: CD4+ T cells sorted from PBMCs after 18-hour stimulation, taken from a patient who received antiretroviral therapy. These TCRs come from an adult man with HIV who was CMV-seropositive. The CDR3 runs from the conserved cysteine through the conserved F or W. Each record gives: clone size, V gene, J gene, D gene, CDR3 protein, CDR3 DNA. The D gene is left open where the match is weak. The size entry is marked missing in some rows and otherwise reads once, few, many or a size class.

>.|TRBV4-3|TRBJ2-1|TRBD2
CASSLTTPGTSTSNEQFF
TGCGCCAGCAGCCTCACCACCCCCGGGACTAGCACGAGCAATGAGCAGTTCTTC
>few|TRBV29-1|TRBJ2-3|.
CSVEKVGITDTQYF
TGCAGCGTTGAAAAGGTTGGAATCACAGATACGCAGTATTTT
>.|TRBV5-1|TRBJ1-2|.
CASSLGRTGEGYGYTF
TGCGCCAGCAGCTTGGGCCGGACTGGAGAGGGGTATGGCTACACCTTC
>.|TRBV5-1|TRBJ2-3|.
CASTDGGHSTDTQYF
TGCGCCAGCACCGATGGGGGCCATTCCACAGATACGCAGTATTTT
>.|TRBV27|TRBJ1-1|.
CASSRIPTFNGGNTEAFF
TGTGCCAGCTCAAGAATACCTACCTTTAACGGCGGGAACACTGAAGCTTTCTTT
>.|TRBV6-5|TRBJ1-1|TRBD1
CASSFRRDRVTEAFF
TGTGCCAGCAGTTTCAGACGGGACAGGGTCACTGAAGCTTTCTTT
>.|TRBV10-3|TRBJ1-2|.
CAISEFGGYGYTF
TGTGCCATCAGTGAGTTTGGGGGCTATGGCTACACCTTC
>.|TRBV4-1|TRBJ2-3|.
CASSQIGIGGATDTQYF
TGCGCCAGCAGCCAAATAGGAATAGGCGGGGCCACAGATACGCAGTATTTT
>.|TRBV12-3/TRBV12-4|TRBJ2-5|.
CASSLTDAQYF
TGTGCCAGCAGTTTAACGGACGCCCAGTACTTC
>.|TRBV6-4|TRBJ1-2|.
CASSDNGRGPSNYGYTF
TGTGCCAGCAGTGACAACGGCAGGGGCCCCTCTAACTATGGCTACACCTTC
>.|TRBV7-2|TRBJ1-2|.
CASSGHRDGYGYTF
TGTGCCAGCAGCGGACACAGGGATGGCTATGGCTACACCTTC
>.|TRBV7-2|TRBJ2-7|TRBD2
CASSSSGLHYEQYF
TGTGCCAGCAGCTCGTCGGGACTACATTACGAGCAGTACTTC
>.|TRBV7-9|TRBJ2-7|.
CASSSQGNYEQYF
TGTGCCAGCAGCTCACAGGGCAACTACGAGCAGTACTTC
>.|TRBV12-3/TRBV12-4|TRBJ1-5|.
CASRTSNQPQHF
TGTGCCAGCAGGACGAGCAATCAGCCCCAGCATTTT
>few|TRBV11-3|TRBJ1-2|.
CASSLPGGDGYTF
TGTGCCAGCAGCTTACCAGGAGGGGATGGCTACACCTTC
>few|TRBV4-2|TRBJ2-5|TRBD1
CASSQGQGDVFETQYF
TGTGCCAGCAGCCAAGGACAGGGAGATGTTTTTGAGACCCAGTACTTC
>.|TRBV2|TRBJ2-5|.
CASSEALHRVGETQYF
TGTGCCAGCAGTGAAGCGCTCCACAGGGTTGGGGAGACCCAGTACTTC
>.|TRBV5-1|TRBJ1-1|.
CASSLPGQYTEAFF
TGCGCCAGCAGCTTGCCTGGGCAGTACACTGAAGCTTTCTTT
>few|TRBV5-6|TRBJ1-6|.
CASSLARWESPLHF
TGTGCCAGCAGCTTGGCTAGATGGGAATCACCCCTCCACTTT
>.|TRBV27|TRBJ1-5|TRBD1
CASSPGTAYRNQPQHF
TGTGCCAGCAGTCCAGGGACAGCCTACCGCAATCAGCCCCAGCATTTT
>once|TRBV30|TRBJ1-1|.
CAWRKGSNTEAFF
TGTGCCTGGAGAAAGGGATCGAACACTGAAGCTTTCTTT
>.|TRBV28|TRBJ1-1|.
CASKGSVVNTEAFF
TGTGCCAGCAAGGGGTCAGTTGTGAACACTGAAGCTTTCTTT
>.|TRBV4-1|TRBJ1-1|.
CASSHHGLNTEAFF
TGCGCCAGCAGCCATCACGGATTGAACACTGAAGCTTTCTTT
>.|TRBV10-2|TRBJ2-7|.
CASKTDGSSYEQYF
TGCGCCAGCAAAACGGACGGTAGCTCCTACGAGCAGTACTTC
>.|TRBV5-1|TRBJ1-1|.
CASSTFLNTEAFF
TGCGCCAGCAGCACCTTCTTGAACACTGAAGCTTTCTTT
>.|TRBV30|TRBJ1-3|.
CAWSVRGGRRNTIYF
TGTGCCTGGAGTGTACGAGGAGGCCGTCGAAACACCATATATTTT
>.|TRBV5-1|TRBJ2-5|TRBD1
CASSLAQGKETQYF
TGCGCCAGCAGCTTGGCACAGGGGAAGGAGACCCAGTACTTC
>.|TRBV6-6|TRBJ1-2|.
CASSSRHYGYTF
TGTGCCAGCAGTTCCCGACACTATGGCTACACCTTC
>.|TRBV14|TRBJ1-5|.
CASSPTGSGPQHF
TGTGCCAGCAGCCCGACAGGCTCAGGGCCCCAGCATTTT
>.|TRBV2|TRBJ1-5|TRBD1
CASSRTGGFQPQHF
TGTGCCAGCAGTAGGACAGGGGGCTTTCAGCCCCAGCATTTT
>.|TRBV18|TRBJ2-3|TRBD2
CASSPTSGGGTDTQYF
TGTGCCAGCTCACCGACTAGCGGGGGTGGCACAGATACGCAGTATTTT
>.|TRBV2|TRBJ2-1|TRBD2
CASSFGLVENEQFF
TGTGCCAGCAGCTTCGGACTAGTGGAGAATGAGCAGTTCTTC
>.|TRBV6-6|TRBJ2-7|.
CASSPAGPLASYEQYF
TGTGCCAGCAGCCCAGCTGGTCCCTTAGCCTCCTACGAGCAGTACTTC
>.|TRBV19|TRBJ1-2|TRBD1
CASRARGNNYGYTF
TGTGCCAGTAGGGCCAGGGGGAACAACTATGGCTACACCTTC
>.|TRBV10-3|TRBJ2-5|TRBD1
CAISEPGTGIGETQYF
TGTGCCATCAGTGAACCCGGGACAGGAATTGGGGAGACCCAGTACTTC
>.|TRBV3-1/TRBV3-2|TRBJ2-1|.
CASSQASNNEQFF
TGTGCCAGCAGCCAAGCGTCTAACAATGAGCAGTTCTTC
>.|TRBV6-5|TRBJ2-1|TRBD2
CASSYAGGPYNEQFF
TGTGCCAGCAGTTACGCGGGGGGGCCCTACAATGAGCAGTTCTTC
>.|TRBV5-1|TRBJ1-1|.
CASSLLQGNTEAFF
TGCGCCAGCAGCTTGTTACAGGGGAACACTGAAGCTTTCTTT
>.|TRBV4-2|TRBJ2-1|.
CASSQEAGLETNEQFF
TGTGCCAGCAGCCAAGAGGCGGGCCTGGAAACTAATGAGCAGTTCTTC
>few|TRBV15|TRBJ1-1|.
CATSREEGVGTEAFF
TGTGCCACCAGCAGAGAGGAGGGTGTCGGCACTGAAGCTTTCTTT
>.|TRBV6-2/TRBV6-3|TRBJ1-2|.
CASSYSTGRKGYGYTF
TGTGCCAGCAGTTACTCGACAGGTCGAAAGGGCTATGGCTACACCTTC
>.|TRBV18|TRBJ1-1|.
CASSPPGHMNTEAFF
TGTGCCAGCTCACCCCCGGGACACATGAACACTGAAGCTTTCTTT
>.|TRBV4-3|TRBJ2-1|TRBD2
CASSQGGLAGGSSYNEQFF
TGCGCCAGCAGCCAAGGTGGACTAGCGGGGGGGAGCTCCTACAATGAGCAGTTCTTC
>.|TRBV3-1/TRBV3-2|TRBJ1-1|.
CASSPSTRLRAFF
TGTGCCAGCAGCCCTTCAACGCGCTTGAGGGCTTTCTTT
>few|TRBV28|TRBJ2-5|.
CASSRGDMETQYF
TGTGCCAGCAGTAGGGGGGATATGGAGACCCAGTACTTC
>.|TRBV9|TRBJ1-2|.
CASSVAHPEVRSLGGYTF
TGTGCCAGCAGCGTAGCCCACCCCGAAGTCAGGTCCTTAGGTGGCTACACCTTC
>.|TRBV20-1|TRBJ2-7|.
CSAPTPYEQYF
TGCAGTGCCCCTACTCCCTACGAGCAGTACTTC
>once|TRBV10-2|TRBJ1-2|.
CASSDPVRNGYTF
TGCGCCAGCAGTGACCCCGTCCGCAACGGCTACACCTTC
>.|TRBV18|TRBJ1-5|.
CASSGPGASNQPQHF
TGTGCCAGCTCGGGACCAGGGGCAAGCAATCAGCCCCAGCATTTT
>.|TRBV7-2|TRBJ2-7|.
CASSLSAGGAYEQYF
TGTGCCAGCAGCTTATCTGCTGGGGGCGCCTACGAGCAGTACTTC
>few|TRBV7-3|TRBJ1-2|.
CASSPDPGLFYGYTF
TGTGCCAGCAGCCCCGACCCGGGCCTTTTCTATGGCTACACCTTC
>.|TRBV6-1|TRBJ1-4|.
CASSGRLGLANEKLFF
TGTGCCAGCAGTGGACGTTTGGGACTCGCTAATGAAAAACTGTTTTTT
>.|TRBV5-1|TRBJ2-3|TRBD2
CASSLAGGGANTQYF
TGCGCCAGCAGCTTGGCGGGCGGGGGGGCCAATACGCAGTATTTT
>.|TRBV5-6|TRBJ1-2|.
CASSQRQAGWYGYTF
TGTGCCAGCAGCCAAAGACAGGCAGGTTGGTACGGCTACACCTTC